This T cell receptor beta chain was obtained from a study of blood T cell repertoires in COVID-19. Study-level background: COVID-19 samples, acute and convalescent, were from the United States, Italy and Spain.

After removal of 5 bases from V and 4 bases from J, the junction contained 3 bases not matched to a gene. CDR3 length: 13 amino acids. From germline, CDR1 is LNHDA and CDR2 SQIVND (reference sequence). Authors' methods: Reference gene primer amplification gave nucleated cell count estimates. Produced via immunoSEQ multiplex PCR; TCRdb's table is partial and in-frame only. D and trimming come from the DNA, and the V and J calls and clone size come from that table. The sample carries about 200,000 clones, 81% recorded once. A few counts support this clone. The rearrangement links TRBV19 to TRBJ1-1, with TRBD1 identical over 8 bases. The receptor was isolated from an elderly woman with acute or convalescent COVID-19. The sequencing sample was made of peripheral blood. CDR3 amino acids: CASSQGAVTEAFF. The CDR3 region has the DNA TGTGCCAGTAGTCAGGGGGCCGTCACTGAAGCTTTCTTT.